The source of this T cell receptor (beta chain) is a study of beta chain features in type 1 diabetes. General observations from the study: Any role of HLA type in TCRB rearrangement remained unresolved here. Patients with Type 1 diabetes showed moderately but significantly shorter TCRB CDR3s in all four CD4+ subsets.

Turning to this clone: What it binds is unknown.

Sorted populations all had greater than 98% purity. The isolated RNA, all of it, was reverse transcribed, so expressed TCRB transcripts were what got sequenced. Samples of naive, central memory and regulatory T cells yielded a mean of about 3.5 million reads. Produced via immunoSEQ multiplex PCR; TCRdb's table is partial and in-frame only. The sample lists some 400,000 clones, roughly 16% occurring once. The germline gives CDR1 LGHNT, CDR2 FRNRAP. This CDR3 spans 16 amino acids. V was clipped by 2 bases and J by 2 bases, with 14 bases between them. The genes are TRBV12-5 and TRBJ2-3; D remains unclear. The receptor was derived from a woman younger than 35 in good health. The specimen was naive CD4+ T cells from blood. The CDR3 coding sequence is TGTGCTAGTGGTTTGCTCCGACTTAAGAACACAGATACGCAGTATTTT. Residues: CASGLLRLKNTDTQYF.